This section outlines one T cell receptor (beta chain) sequence together with its context. This clonotype occurred a few times. Its antigen is still unknown. The record has no base qualities; no much larger clone is one base away. Sequencing was carried out with an Illumina HiSeq 2500. Quantitative 5'-RACE with molecular barcodes was the method used to prepare the TCR beta libraries. Per the source publication's procedure: Disease-linked TCR variants were identified with a new computational method built on a probabilistic model of VDJ rearrangement. The public reads were quality trimmed at Q25 with fastp and then assembled into clones with MiXCR by TCRdb, keeping productive beta chains. Identical CDR3 proteins give one entry, which carries the most common genes and DNA. The V and J calls and clone size are TCRdb's, not the authors'. In this sample the table shows 200,000 to 250,000 distinct CDR3 sequences, about 10% of which occur a single time. The top ten clonotypes cover 20% to 25% of the sample.

The entry originates in a study of CD8 T cells in ankylosing spondylitis (dated by TCRdb to 2017 to 2019). Regarding the study in general: The study set out to find disease-linked TCR variants by profiling T cell receptor beta repertoires in ankylosing spondylitis patients and healthy donors. The full study cohort was made up of about two dozen ankylosing spondylitis patients and 108 healthy donors. Peripheral blood was sampled, and synovial fluid was also collected from ankylosing spondylitis patients.

Findings and caveats that apply to the study as a whole: Some of the motif variants had been reported before in the synovial fluid and blood of reactive arthritis patients, a finding that suggests common disease-initiation mechanisms. Blood from ankylosing spondylitis patients appeared to be characterized by a TCR beta motif made up of under ten highly homologous amino acid variants. The disease-linked clones showed a CD8+ phenotype and occurred at relatively low frequencies in peripheral blood. According to the report, matched synovial fluid samples from ankylosing spondylitis patients were significantly enriched for the disease-linked clones.

The origin of this receptor is a male donor with ankylosing spondylitis or in good health (not recorded which). Sequencing was performed on blood, either unsorted or a sorted T cell fraction (not recorded which).

The CDR3 reads CASSPRGGMNTQYF. The DNA sequence is given as TGTGCCAGCAGCCCTCGGGGGGGCATGAATACGCAGTATTTT. The rearrangement combines TRBV7-2 with TRBJ2-3, and 8 junction bases match TRBD2. The CDR3 goes from the cysteine to the phenylalanine over 14 residues. Only the CDR3 DNA is retained, 42 bases long and in frame from the first base. The germline V gene specifies SGHTA as CDR1 and FQGNSA as CDR2. V trim: 5 bases; J trim: 7 bases; unmatched bases: 8. Extended through the reference TRBV7-2 and TRBJ2-3 proteins, this CDR3 yields the full variable domain: GAGVSQSPSNKVTEKGKDVELRCDPISGHTALYWYRQSLGQGLEFLIYFQGNSAPDKSGLPSDRFSAERTGGSVSTLTIQRTQQEDSAVYLCASSPRGGMNTQYFGPGTRLTVL.